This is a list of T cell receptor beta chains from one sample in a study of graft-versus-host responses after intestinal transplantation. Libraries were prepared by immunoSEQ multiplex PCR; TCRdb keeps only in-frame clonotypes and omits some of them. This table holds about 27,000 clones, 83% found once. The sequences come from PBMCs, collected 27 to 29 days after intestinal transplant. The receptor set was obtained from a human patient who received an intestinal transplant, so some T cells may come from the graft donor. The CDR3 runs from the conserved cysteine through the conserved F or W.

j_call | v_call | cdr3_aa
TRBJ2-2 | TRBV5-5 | CASSLHYSAGELFF
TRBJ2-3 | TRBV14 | CASSREFWLWDTQYF
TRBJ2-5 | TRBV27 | CASSLTGLEETQYF
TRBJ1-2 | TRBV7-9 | CASSQGSGYGYTF
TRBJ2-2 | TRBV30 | CAWGLAGGTGELFF
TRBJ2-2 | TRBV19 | CASSPGTTSFANTGELFF
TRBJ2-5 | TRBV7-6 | CASSLDPSRETQYF
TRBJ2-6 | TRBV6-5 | CASSYRTGNGANVLTF
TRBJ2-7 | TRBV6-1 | CASSRSGAGVNEQYF
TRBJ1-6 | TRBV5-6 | CASSLDRDGSPLHF
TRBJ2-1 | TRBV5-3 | CARSLGNEQFF